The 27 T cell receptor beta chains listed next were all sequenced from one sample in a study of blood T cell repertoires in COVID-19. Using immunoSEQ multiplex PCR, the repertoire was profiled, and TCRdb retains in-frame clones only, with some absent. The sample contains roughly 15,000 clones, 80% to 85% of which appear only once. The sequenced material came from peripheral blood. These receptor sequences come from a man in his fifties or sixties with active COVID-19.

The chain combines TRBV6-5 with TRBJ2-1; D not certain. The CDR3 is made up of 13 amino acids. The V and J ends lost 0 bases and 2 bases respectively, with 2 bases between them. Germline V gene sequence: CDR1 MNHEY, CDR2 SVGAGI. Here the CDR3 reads CASSYSTYNEQFF. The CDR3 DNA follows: TGTGCCAGCAGTTACTCCACCTACAATGAGCAGTTCTTC.

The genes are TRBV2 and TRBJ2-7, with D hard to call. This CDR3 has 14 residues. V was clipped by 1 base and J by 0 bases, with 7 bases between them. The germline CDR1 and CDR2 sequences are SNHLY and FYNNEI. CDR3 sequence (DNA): TGTGCCAGCAGTGAAGTCGCCGGCTCCTACGAGCAGTACTTC. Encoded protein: CASSEVAGSYEQYF. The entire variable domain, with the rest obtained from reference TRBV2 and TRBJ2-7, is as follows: EPEVTQTPSHQVTQMGQEVILRCVPISNHLYFYWYRQILGQKVEFLVSFYNNEISEKSEIFDDQFSVERPDGSNFTLKIRSTKLEDSAMYFCASSEVAGSYEQYFGPGTRLTVT.

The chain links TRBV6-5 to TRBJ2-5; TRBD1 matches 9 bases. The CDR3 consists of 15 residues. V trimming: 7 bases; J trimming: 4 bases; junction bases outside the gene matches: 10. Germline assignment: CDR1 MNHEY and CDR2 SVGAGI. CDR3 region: CASNNGQGPRETQYF. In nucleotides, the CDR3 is TGTGCCAGCAACAACGGACAGGGGCCGAGAGAGACCCAGTACTTC.

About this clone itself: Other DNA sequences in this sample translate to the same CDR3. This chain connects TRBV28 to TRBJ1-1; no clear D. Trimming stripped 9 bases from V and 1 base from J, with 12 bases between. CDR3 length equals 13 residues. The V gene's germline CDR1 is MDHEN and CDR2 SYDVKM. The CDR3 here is CASNPAGNTEAFF. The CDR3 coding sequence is TGTGCCAGTAACCCTGCGGGGAACACTGAAGCTTTCTTT.

The CDR3 bases are TGTGCCAGCAGTTACGTCGCTAGCGGGAATGAGCAGTTCTTC. This encodes CASSYVASGNEQFF. V usage is TRBV6-5 and J usage is TRBJ2-1, with 8 bases that match TRBD2. V lost 2 bases and J lost 7; bases outside the gene matches: 4. The CDR3 is 14 residues long. Germline assignment: CDR1 MNHEY and CDR2 SVGAGI.

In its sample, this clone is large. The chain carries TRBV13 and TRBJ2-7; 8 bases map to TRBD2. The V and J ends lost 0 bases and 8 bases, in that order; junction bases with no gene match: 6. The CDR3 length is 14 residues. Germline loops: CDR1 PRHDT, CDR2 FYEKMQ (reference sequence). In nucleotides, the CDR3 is TGTGCCAGCAGCTTAGGGCTAGCGGGCCGGCAGCAGTACTTC. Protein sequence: CASSLGLAGRQQYF.

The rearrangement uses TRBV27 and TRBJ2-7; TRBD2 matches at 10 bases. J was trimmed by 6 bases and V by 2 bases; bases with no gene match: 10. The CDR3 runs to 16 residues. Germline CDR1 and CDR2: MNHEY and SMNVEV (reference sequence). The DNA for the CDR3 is TGTGCCAGCAGTTTAGGAGTAGCGGGAGGCCCCGTCGAGCAGTACTTC. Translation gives CASSLGVAGGPVEQYF.

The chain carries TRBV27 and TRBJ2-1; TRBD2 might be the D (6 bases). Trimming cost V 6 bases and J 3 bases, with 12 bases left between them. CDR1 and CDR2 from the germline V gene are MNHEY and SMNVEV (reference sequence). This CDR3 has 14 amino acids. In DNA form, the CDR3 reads TGTGCCAGCAGAACCAGCGGGTTCTACAATGAGCAGTTCTTC. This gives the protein CASRTSGFYNEQFF.

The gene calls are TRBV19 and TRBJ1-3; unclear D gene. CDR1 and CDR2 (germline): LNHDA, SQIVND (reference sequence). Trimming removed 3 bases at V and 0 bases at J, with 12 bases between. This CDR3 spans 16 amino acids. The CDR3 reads CASSMFYASSGNTIYF. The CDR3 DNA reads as TGTGCCAGTAGTATGTTCTACGCGAGCTCTGGAAACACCATATATTTT.

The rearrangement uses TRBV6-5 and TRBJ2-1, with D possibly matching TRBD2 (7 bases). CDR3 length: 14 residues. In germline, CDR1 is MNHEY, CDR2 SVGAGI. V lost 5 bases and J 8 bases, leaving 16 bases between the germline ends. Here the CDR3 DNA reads TGTGCCAGCAGTCTCGGACGAGGGGGGGATGAGCAGTTCTTC. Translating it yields CASSLGRGGDEQFF.

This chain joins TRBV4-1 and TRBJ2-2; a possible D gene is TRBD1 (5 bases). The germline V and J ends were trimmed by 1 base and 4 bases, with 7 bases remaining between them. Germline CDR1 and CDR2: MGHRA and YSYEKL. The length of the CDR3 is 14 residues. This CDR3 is CASSQGDSTGELFF. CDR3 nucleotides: TGCGCCAGCAGCCAAGGTGACAGCACCGGGGAGCTGTTTTTT.

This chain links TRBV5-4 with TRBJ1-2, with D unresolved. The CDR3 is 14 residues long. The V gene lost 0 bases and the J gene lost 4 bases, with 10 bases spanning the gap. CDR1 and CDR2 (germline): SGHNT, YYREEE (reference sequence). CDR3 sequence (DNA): TGTGCCAGCAGCTTGGAGTATACGGGCTATGGCTACACCTTC. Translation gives CASSLEYTGYGYTF.

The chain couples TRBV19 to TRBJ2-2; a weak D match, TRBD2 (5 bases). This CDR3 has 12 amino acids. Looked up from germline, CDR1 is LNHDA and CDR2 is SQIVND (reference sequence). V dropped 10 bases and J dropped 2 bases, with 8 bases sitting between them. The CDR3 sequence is CATLENTGELFF. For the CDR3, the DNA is TGTGCCACACTAGAAAACACCGGGGAGCTGTTTTTT.

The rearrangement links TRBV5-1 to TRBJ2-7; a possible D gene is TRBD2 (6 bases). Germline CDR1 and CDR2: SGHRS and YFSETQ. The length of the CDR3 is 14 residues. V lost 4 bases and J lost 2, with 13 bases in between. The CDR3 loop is CASSALPGAYEQYF. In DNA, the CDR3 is TGCGCCAGCAGCGCCCTACCGGGGGCCTACGAGCAGTACTTC. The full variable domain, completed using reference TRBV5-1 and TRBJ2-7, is KAGVTQTPRYLIKTRGQQVTLSCSPISGHRSVSWYQQTPGQGLQFLFEYFSETQRNKGNFPGRFSGRQFSNSRSEMNVSTLELGDSALYLCASSALPGAYEQYFGPGTRLTVT.

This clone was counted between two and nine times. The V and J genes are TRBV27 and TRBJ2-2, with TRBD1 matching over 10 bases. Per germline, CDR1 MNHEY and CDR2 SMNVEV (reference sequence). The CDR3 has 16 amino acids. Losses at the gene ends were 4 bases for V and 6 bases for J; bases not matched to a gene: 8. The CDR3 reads CASSSGDRGLSGELFF. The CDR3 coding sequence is TGTGCCAGCAGTTCGGGAGACAGGGGGCTATCCGGGGAGCTGTTTTTT.

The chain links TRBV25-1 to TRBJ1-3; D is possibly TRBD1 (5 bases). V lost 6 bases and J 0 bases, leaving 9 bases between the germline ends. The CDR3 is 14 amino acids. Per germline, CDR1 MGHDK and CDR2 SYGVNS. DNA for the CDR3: TGTGCCAGCAGCGACAGAGACTCTGGAAACACCATATATTTT. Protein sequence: CASSDRDSGNTIYF.

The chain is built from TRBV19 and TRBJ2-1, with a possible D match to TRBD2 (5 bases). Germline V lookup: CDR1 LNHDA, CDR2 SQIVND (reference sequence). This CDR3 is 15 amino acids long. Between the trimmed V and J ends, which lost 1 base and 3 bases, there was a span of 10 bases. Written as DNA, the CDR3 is TGTGCCAGTAGTATAGCCCCGGCGGGCTACAATGAGCAGTTCTTC. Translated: CASSIAPAGYNEQFF.

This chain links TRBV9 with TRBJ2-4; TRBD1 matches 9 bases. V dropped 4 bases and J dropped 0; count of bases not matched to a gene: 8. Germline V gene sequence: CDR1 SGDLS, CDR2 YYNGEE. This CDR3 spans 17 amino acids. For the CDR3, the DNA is TGTGCCAGCAGCACGGGACAGGGCGATTTAGCCAAAAACATTCAGTACTTC. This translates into CASSTGQGDLAKNIQYF.

The CDR3 region is CASSSGLAGGYEQFF. CDR3 bases: TGTGCCAGCAGCTCGGGACTAGCGGGAGGCTATGAGCAGTTCTTC. V is TRBV5-4 and J is TRBJ2-1; 15 bases line up with TRBD2. Looked up from germline, CDR1 is SGHNT and CDR2 is YYREEE (reference sequence). The CDR3 covers 15 residues. V dropped 3 bases and J dropped 8; count of bases not matched to a gene: 3.

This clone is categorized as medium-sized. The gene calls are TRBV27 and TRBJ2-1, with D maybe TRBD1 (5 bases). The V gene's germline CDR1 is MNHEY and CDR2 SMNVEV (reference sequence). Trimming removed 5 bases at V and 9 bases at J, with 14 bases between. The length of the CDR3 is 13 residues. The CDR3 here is CASSPTAAGEQFF. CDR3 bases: TGTGCCAGCAGTCCGACAGCCGCAGGTGAGCAGTTCTTC.

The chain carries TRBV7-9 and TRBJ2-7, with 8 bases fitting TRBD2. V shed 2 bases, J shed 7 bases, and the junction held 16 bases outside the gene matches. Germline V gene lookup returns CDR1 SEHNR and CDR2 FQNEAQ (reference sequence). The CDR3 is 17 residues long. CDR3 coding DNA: TGTGCCAGCAGCTTACCTCCTAGTGTTAGCGGGGTCGGGGAGCAGTACTTC. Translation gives CASSLPPSVSGVGEQYF.

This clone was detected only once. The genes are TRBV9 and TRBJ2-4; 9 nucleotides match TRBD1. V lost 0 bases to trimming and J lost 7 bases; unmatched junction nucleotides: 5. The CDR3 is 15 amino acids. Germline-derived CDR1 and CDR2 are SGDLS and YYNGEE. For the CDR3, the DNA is TGTGCCAGCAGCGTAGATGGGACAGGGCGGAACATTCAGTACTTC. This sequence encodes CASSVDGTGRNIQYF.

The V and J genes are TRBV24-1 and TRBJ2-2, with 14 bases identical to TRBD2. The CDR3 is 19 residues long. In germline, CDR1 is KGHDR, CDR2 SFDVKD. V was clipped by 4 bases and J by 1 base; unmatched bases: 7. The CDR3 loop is CATSEPGGLAGVNTGELFF. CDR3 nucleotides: TGTGCCACCAGTGAACCGGGGGGACTAGCGGGAGTGAACACCGGGGAGCTGTTTTTT.

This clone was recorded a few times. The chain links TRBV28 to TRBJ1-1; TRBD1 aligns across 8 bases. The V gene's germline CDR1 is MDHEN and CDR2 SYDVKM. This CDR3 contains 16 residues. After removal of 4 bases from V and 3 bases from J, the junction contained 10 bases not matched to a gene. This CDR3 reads CASSSLTGEGHTEAFF. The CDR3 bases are TGTGCCAGCAGTTCCCTGACAGGGGAGGGTCACACTGAAGCTTTCTTT.

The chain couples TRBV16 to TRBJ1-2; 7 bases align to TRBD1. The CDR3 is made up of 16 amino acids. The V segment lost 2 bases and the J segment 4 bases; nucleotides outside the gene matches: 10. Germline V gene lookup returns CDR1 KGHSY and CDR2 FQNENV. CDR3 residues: CASSQGIGGEFYGYTF. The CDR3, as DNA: TGTGCCAGCAGCCAAGGGATAGGGGGCGAATTCTATGGCTACACCTTC.

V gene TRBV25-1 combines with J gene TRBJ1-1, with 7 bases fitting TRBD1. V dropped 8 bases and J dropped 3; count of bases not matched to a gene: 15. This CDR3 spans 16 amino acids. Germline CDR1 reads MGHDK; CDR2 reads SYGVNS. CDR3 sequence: CASARGLGRGDTEAFF. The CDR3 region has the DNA TGTGCCAGCGCCCGAGGCCTAGGCAGGGGGGACACTGAAGCTTTCTTT.

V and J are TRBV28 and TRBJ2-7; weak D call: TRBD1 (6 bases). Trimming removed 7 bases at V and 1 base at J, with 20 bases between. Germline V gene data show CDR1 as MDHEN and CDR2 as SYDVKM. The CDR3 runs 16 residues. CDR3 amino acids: CASIRTGFGESYEQYF. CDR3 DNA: TGTGCCAGCATTAGAACAGGGTTCGGCGAGTCCTACGAGCAGTACTTC.